These T cell receptor beta chains were read from a single sample in a study of blood T cell repertoires in COVID-19. Generated by immunoSEQ multiplex PCR, the TCRdb table keeps only in-frame clones and is missing some. The sample includes 170,000 or so clones, around 86% of them seen just once. The sequenced sample consisted of peripheral blood. The receptors here all came from an older woman with COVID-19, enrolled during active disease. The CDR3 runs from the conserved cysteine through the conserved F or W. The D gene is left open where the match is weak. Clone size appears in some rows only: once, few, many, or a class for an expanded clone.

cdr3_aa,cdr3_nt,v_call,clone_size,d_call,j_call
CASSVLQGYTEAFF,TGTGCCAGCAGTGTCCTACAGGGATACACTGAAGCTTTCTTT,TRBV2,NA,NA,TRBJ1-1
CASLLAGVETQYF,TGTGCCAGCCTCCTAGCGGGAGTAGAGACCCAGTACTTC,TRBV6-6,NA,TRBD2,TRBJ2-5
CASSLQRAGTQYF,TGTGCCAGCAGCCTCCAACGGGCGGGGACCCAGTACTTC,TRBV13,NA,NA,TRBJ2-5
CASSSGGKLEQYF,TGTGCCAGCAGCTCGGGGGGGAAATTAGAGCAGTACTTC,TRBV5-4,NA,TRBD2,TRBJ2-7
CASSIDPGYNEQFF,TGTGCCAGTAGTATAGATCCGGGGTACAATGAGCAGTTCTTC,TRBV19,NA,NA,TRBJ2-1
CASSPPRQNTEAFF,TGTGCCAGCAGCCCCCCCCGACAGAACACTGAAGCTTTCTTT,TRBV27,NA,NA,TRBJ1-1
CASTGRPNYGYTF,TGTGCCAGTACAGGTAGACCTAACTATGGCTACACCTTC,TRBV19,NA,NA,TRBJ1-2
CASSLGLIGTDTQYF,TGTGCCAGCAGTCTTGGACTAATTGGCACAGATACGCAGTATTTT,TRBV7-9,NA,NA,TRBJ2-3
CASSLTASGKSYNEQFF,TGTGCCAGCAGCTTAACGGCTAGCGGGAAATCCTACAATGAGCAGTTCTTC,TRBV7-2,NA,TRBD2,TRBJ2-1
CASSLLQGSNYGYTF,TGTGCCAGCAGTTTATTACAGGGGTCTAACTATGGCTACACCTTC,TRBV28,NA,TRBD1,TRBJ1-2
CASSEVGQGYEQYF,TGTGCCAGCAGTGAAGTAGGACAGGGGTACGAGCAGTACTTC,TRBV2,NA,TRBD1,TRBJ2-7
CASTPPGTSGTTDTQYF,TGTGCCAGCACCCCTCCCGGGACTAGCGGGACCACAGATACGCAGTATTTT,TRBV28,few,TRBD2,TRBJ2-3
CASTSGQGVAAFF,TGCGCCAGCACCTCGGGACAGGGGGTGGCAGCTTTCTTT,TRBV5-1,NA,TRBD1,TRBJ1-1
CAISENSGGYNEQFF,TGTGCCATCAGTGAGAATAGCGGGGGTTACAATGAGCAGTTCTTC,TRBV10-3,NA,TRBD2,TRBJ2-1
CASSPSGLPHNEQFF,TGTGCCAGCAGTCCCTCGGGACTACCTCACAATGAGCAGTTCTTC,TRBV27,NA,TRBD2,TRBJ2-1
CASSLGSSSGANVLTF,TGCGCCAGCAGCTTGGGTAGTAGCTCTGGGGCCAACGTCCTGACTTTC,TRBV5-1,NA,NA,TRBJ2-6
CASSERKAARAYNEQFF,TGTGCCAGCAGTGAAAGGAAGGCGGCAAGAGCCTACAATGAGCAGTTCTTC,TRBV6-1,NA,NA,TRBJ2-1
CASGGTYEQYF,TGTGCCTCGGGGGGAACTTACGAGCAGTACTTC,TRBV6-5,NA,TRBD2,TRBJ2-7
CASSSPRGTGGYTF,TGTGCCAGCAGCTCGCCCCGGGGGACAGGAGGCTACACCTTC,TRBV11-2,NA,TRBD1,TRBJ1-2
CATSRDSQGSYGYTF,TGTGCCACCAGCAGAGATTCACAGGGGAGCTATGGCTACACCTTC,TRBV15,NA,TRBD1,TRBJ1-2
CASSWVQATNEKLFF,TGTGCCAGCAGTTGGGTCCAGGCAACTAATGAAAAACTGTTTTTT,TRBV27,NA,NA,TRBJ1-4
CASSLSTGTSGIRQYF,TGTGCCAGCAGCTTGAGCACCGGGACTAGCGGGATCAGGCAGTACTTC,TRBV5-5,once,TRBD2,TRBJ2-7
CASSSRGQGHYGYTF,TGTGCCAGCAGTTCAAGGGGACAGGGCCACTATGGCTACACCTTC,TRBV27,NA,TRBD1,TRBJ1-2
CASRPDQGSYNSPLHF,TGTGCCAGCAGGCCAGATCAGGGGTCCTATAATTCACCCCTCCACTTT,TRBV27,NA,NA,TRBJ1-6
CASSLGIGRGRGNEQFF,TGTGCCAGCAGCTTAGGAATTGGCAGGGGGCGCGGCAATGAGCAGTTCTTC,TRBV7-2,NA,TRBD1,TRBJ2-1
CASSKTGRQKTQYF,TGTGCCAGTAGCAAGACAGGGAGGCAGAAAACCCAGTACTTC,TRBV19,NA,NA,TRBJ2-5
CASRGVSSLLTNYGYTF,TGTGCCAGCAGGGGAGTGTCTAGCCTCCTAACTAACTATGGCTACACCTTC,TRBV7-2,many,NA,TRBJ1-2
CASSPSGRQGARGYTF,TGTGCCAGTAGTCCCAGTGGGCGACAGGGGGCGCGTGGCTACACCTTC,TRBV19,NA,TRBD1,TRBJ1-2
CASRDSSEISYEQYF,TGTGCCAGCAGGGACTCCAGCGAAATCTCCTACGAGCAGTACTTC,TRBV28,few,NA,TRBJ2-7
CASSLGPLGALHLEKLFF,TGTGCCAGCAGCTTAGGACCGTTGGGGGCACTTCACCTCGAAAAACTGTTTTTT,TRBV7-9,NA,NA,TRBJ1-4
CASSLETYNEQFF,TGTGCCAGCAGCTTAGAAACATACAATGAGCAGTTCTTC,TRBV11-2,NA,NA,TRBJ2-1
CASSVGTFGAYGYTF,TGTGCCAGCAGCGTAGGGACTTTCGGAGCCTATGGCTACACCTTC,TRBV9,NA,NA,TRBJ1-2
CASSPKASGSPGQETQYF,TGTGCCAGCAGCCCAAAGGCTAGCGGGAGCCCGGGGCAAGAGACCCAGTACTTC,TRBV3-1/TRBV3-2,NA,TRBD2,TRBJ2-5
CASSLGRSGLTAGISEQFF,TGCGCCAGCAGCTTGGGACGTAGCGGGTTGACCGCGGGTATCTCTGAGCAGTTCTTC,TRBV5-1,NA,TRBD2,TRBJ2-1
CASTRDMNTEAFF,TGTGCCAGCACCAGAGACATGAACACTGAAGCTTTCTTT,TRBV9,NA,NA,TRBJ1-1
CASSLSAAGLDTQYF,TGTGCCAGCAGCTTATCGGCGGCCGGTTTGGATACGCAGTATTTT,TRBV7-9,NA,NA,TRBJ2-3
CASSIQVTSSGANVLTF,TGTGCCAGTAGTATTCAGGTTACTAGTTCTGGGGCCAACGTCCTGACTTTC,TRBV19,NA,NA,TRBJ2-6
CASSSGTGGTDTQYF,TGTGCCAGCAGTTCGGGGACAGGGGGCACAGATACGCAGTATTTT,TRBV28,NA,TRBD1,TRBJ2-3
CASSLRAGEETQYF,TGTGCCAGCAGCTTGCGTGCGGGAGAAGAGACCCAGTACTTC,TRBV5-5,NA,TRBD2,TRBJ2-5
CASSQNPTGLAKNIQYF,TGTGCCAGCAGCCAGAATCCGACAGGGCTAGCCAAAAACATTCAGTACTTC,TRBV3-1/TRBV3-2,NA,TRBD1,TRBJ2-4
CASSLGSGRSTDTQYF,TGTGCCAGCAGCTTGGGAAGCGGGAGGAGCACAGATACGCAGTATTTT,TRBV5-4,NA,TRBD2,TRBJ2-3